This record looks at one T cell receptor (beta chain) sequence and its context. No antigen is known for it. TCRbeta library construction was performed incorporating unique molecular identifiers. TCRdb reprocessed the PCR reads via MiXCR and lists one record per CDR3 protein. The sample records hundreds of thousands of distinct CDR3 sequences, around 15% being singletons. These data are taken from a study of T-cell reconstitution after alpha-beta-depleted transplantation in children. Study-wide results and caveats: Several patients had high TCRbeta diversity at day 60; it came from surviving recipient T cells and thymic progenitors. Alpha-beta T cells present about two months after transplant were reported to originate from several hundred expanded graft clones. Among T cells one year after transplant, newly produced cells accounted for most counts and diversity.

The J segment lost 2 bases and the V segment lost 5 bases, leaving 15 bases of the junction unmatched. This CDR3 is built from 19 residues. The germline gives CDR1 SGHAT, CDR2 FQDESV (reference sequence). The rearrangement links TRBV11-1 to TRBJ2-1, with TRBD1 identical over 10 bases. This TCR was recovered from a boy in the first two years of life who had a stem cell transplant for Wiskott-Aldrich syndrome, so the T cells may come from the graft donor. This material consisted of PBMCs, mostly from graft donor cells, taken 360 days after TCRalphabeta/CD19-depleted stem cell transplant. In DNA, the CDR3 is TGTGCCAGCAGCCCGGGACAGGGGAACCCCTACCCCACCTACAATGAGCAGTTCTTC. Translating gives CASSPGQGNPYPTYNEQFF.